A selection of T cell receptor beta chains follows, all from one sample in a study of blood T cell repertoires in COVID-19. Sequencing was performed with immunoSEQ multiplex PCR; in TCRdb, only in-frame clones are kept and a portion is missing. In the table there are approximately 300,000 clones, roughly nine tenths of which are singletons. Sequenced: PBMCs or T cells enriched from blood (not recorded which). The source is a woman in her 30s who had recovered from COVID-19. Both conserved end residues are part of each CDR3. A D gene is named only where the DNA matches it firmly. Only some rows state a clone size, as once, few, many or a class for expanded clones.

j_gene | v_gene | abundance | d_gene | CDR3nt | CDR3aa
TRBJ1-5 | TRBV19 | - | TRBD1 | TGTGCCAGTAGTATAGATCCACAGGGGGCTAAGGTTCAGCCCCAGCATTTT | CASSIDPQGAKVQPQHF
TRBJ2-1 | TRBV5-1 | - | TRBD1 | TGCGCCAGCAGCTTGGGCCAGGGGGCCTACAATGAGCAGTTCTTC | CASSLGQGAYNEQFF
TRBJ1-1 | TRBV11-3 | - | - | TGTGCCAGCAGCTTAGGGGCCGTGAACACTGAAGCTTTCTTT | CASSLGAVNTEAFF
TRBJ1-1 | TRBV7-9 | - | - | TGTGCCAGCAGCCAAACAGGGATCGAAGCTTTCTTT | CASSQTGIEAFF
TRBJ2-1 | TRBV7-9 | once | TRBD2 | TGTGCCAGCACTTTCCCGGCGGGAGTTCCCTACAATGAGCAGTTCTTC | CASTFPAGVPYNEQFF
TRBJ2-2 | TRBV6-6 | - | - | TGTGCCAGCAGTTATGTCGGGGCCGGGGAGCTGTTTTTT | CASSYVGAGELFF
TRBJ2-7 | TRBV5-1 | - | TRBD2 | TGCGCCAGCACCTGGACTAGCGGGAGGGCTGGACAGGGCGAGCAGTACTTC | CASTWTSGRAGQGEQYF
TRBJ2-5 | TRBV28 | once | TRBD2 | TGTGCCAGCAGGGAGACTAGCGGGGACTCCTTAGGGGAGACCCAGTACTTC | CASRETSGDSLGETQYF
TRBJ1-6 | TRBV5-1 | few | TRBD1 | TGCGCCAGCAGCTTGGAGGGACAGGATAATTCACCCCTCCACTTT | CASSLEGQDNSPLHF
TRBJ1-2 | TRBV12-3/TRBV12-4 | few | TRBD1 | TGTGCCAGCAGTTTAGGACAGGGAAGGGGCTACACCTTC | CASSLGQGRGYTF
TRBJ1-2 | TRBV2 | - | - | TGTGCCAGCAGGGGGAGCTCGTACGGAGGGGGCTACACCTTC | CASRGSSYGGGYTF
TRBJ1-1 | TRBV7-2 | - | - | TGTGCCAGCAGCTTAAATCGGGGAGCATCCACTGAAGCTTTCTTT | CASSLNRGASTEAFF
TRBJ1-6 | TRBV2 | - | TRBD1 | TGTGCCAGCAGTGGTGGGACAGGGGATAATTCACCCCTCCACTTT | CASSGGTGDNSPLHF
TRBJ2-5 | TRBV4-1 | - | TRBD1 | TGCGCCAGCAGCCAACCGGGACAGAAAGAGACCCAGTACTTC | CASSQPGQKETQYF
TRBJ1-1 | TRBV19 | - | TRBD1 | TGTGCCAGCCAGGCCCGCGACAGGGTGAACACTGAAGCTTTCTTT | CASQARDRVNTEAFF
TRBJ2-3 | TRBV7-9 | - | TRBD2 | TGTGCCAGCGCTAAAGGTATAGCGGGGATAAATACGCAGTATTTT | CASAKGIAGINTQYF
TRBJ1-2 | TRBV6-1 | - | - | TGTGCCAGCAGTGAGAAAGGAGAACTTAACTATGGCTACACCTTC | CASSEKGELNYGYTF
TRBJ2-7 | TRBV7-8 | - | - | TGTGCCAGCAGCCAGAGCCGGGACTTCAACGAGCAGTACTTC | CASSQSRDFNEQYF
TRBJ1-1 | TRBV7-8 | - | - | TGTGCCAGCAGCTTAGCGGGGCGGCGGACAGAAGCTTTCTTT | CASSLAGRRTEAFF
TRBJ2-7 | TRBV6-5 | - | TRBD2 | TGTGCCAGCAGTTCCACTAGCGGGAGTAGCTACGAGCAGTACTTC | CASSSTSGSSYEQYF
TRBJ1-1 | TRBV25-1 | - | - | TGTGCCAGCCCCGAGAGGGGAGGCACTGAAGCTTTCTTT | CASPERGGTEAFF
TRBJ1-1 | TRBV30 | - | TRBD1 | TGTGCCTGGACCATGACAGGGGGTCGTGCTTTCTTT | CAWTMTGGRAFF
TRBJ2-2 | TRBV3-1/TRBV3-2 | - | - | TGTGCCAGCAGCCAGAGGGGGTCCGGGGAGCTGTTTTTT | CASSQRGSGELFF
TRBJ1-2 | TRBV28 | - | - | TGTGCCAGCAGTCCCTCTTCACACAGGGAGGGTAACTATGGCTACACCTTC | CASSPSSHREGNYGYTF
TRBJ1-3 | TRBV19 | - | - | TGTGCCAGCCGCCGGACACCAGGAAACACCATATATTTT | CASRRTPGNTIYF
TRBJ1-5 | TRBV28 | - | - | TGTGCCAGCAGTTTACGGTATCAGCCCCAGCATTTT | CASSLRYQPQHF
TRBJ1-6 | TRBV6-2/TRBV6-3 | - | - | TGTGCCAGCAGTTACTCGAGAGGGAATTCACCCCTCCACTTT | CASSYSRGNSPLHF
TRBJ2-1 | TRBV9 | - | - | TGTGCCAGCAGCCCACAGGGAGGGGGGTGGAATGAGCAGTTCTTC | CASSPQGGGWNEQFF
TRBJ2-1 | TRBV7-6 | - | TRBD2 | TGTGCCAGCAGCTCGCAATCTAGCGGGAGTACGAATGAGCAGTTCTTC | CASSSQSSGSTNEQFF
TRBJ1-2 | TRBV7-2 | - | - | TGTGCCAGCAGCTTAGGGGATGGACAGTATGGCTACACCTTC | CASSLGDGQYGYTF
TRBJ1-1 | TRBV28 | - | - | TGTGCCAGCAGGGCCACAGGGCTCACTGAAGCTTTCTTT | CASRATGLTEAFF
TRBJ1-2 | TRBV28 | - | - | TGTGCCAGCAGTTCTGGACAGAGAGGCTACACCTTC | CASSSGQRGYTF
TRBJ2-1 | TRBV19 | - | TRBD2 | TGTGCCAGTAGTAAGGGGACTAGCGGGAGCTATGAGCAGTTCTTC | CASSKGTSGSYEQFF
TRBJ1-2 | TRBV5-6 | - | TRBD1 | TGTGCCAGCAGCTTGGCCCCGGCAGGGGGAAGATATGGCTACACCTTC | CASSLAPAGGRYGYTF
TRBJ2-1 | TRBV11-3 | - | TRBD2 | TGTGCCAGCAGCTCCCGGGCTAGCGGGACAAGTGAGCAGTTCTTC | CASSSRASGTSEQFF
TRBJ2-7 | TRBV7-9 | few | - | TGTGCCAGCAGCTTGAGGGTCGAGCAGTACTTC | CASSLRVEQYF
TRBJ2-5 | TRBV5-1 | - | TRBD1 | TGCGCCAGCAGCCAAGGGACAGGGGGGGCTGAGACCCAGTACTTC | CASSQGTGGAETQYF
TRBJ2-1 | TRBV6-5 | once | TRBD2 | TGTGCCAGCAGTTACACCTGGACTAGCGTCGATGAGCAGTTCTTC | CASSYTWTSVDEQFF
TRBJ1-4 | TRBV18 | - | - | TGTGCCAGCTCACCTAGACAGACTGCAACTAATGAAAAACTGTTTTTT | CASSPRQTATNEKLFF
TRBJ1-2 | TRBV28 | once | - | TGTGCCAGCAGTAGAATAAACTGGGGGCGGGGCTACACCTTC | CASSRINWGRGYTF
TRBJ1-3 | TRBV29-1 | - | - | TGCAGCGTTTCGTACGGAGCTAACTCTGGAAACACCATATATTTT | CSVSYGANSGNTIYF
TRBJ2-7 | TRBV7-2 | - | TRBD2 | TGTGCCAGCAGCTTAGGGAGCGGGAGCTCCTACGAGCAGTACTTC | CASSLGSGSSYEQYF
TRBJ2-1 | TRBV27 | - | TRBD2 | TGTGCCAGCAGTTTACTAGCGGGAGGTATAAATGAGCAGTTCTTC | CASSLLAGGINEQFF
TRBJ2-3 | TRBV4-2 | - | TRBD2 | TGTGCCAGCAGCCAAGGCCTACTAGCGGGGGGGCAGGATACGCAGTATTTT | CASSQGLLAGGQDTQYF
TRBJ1-2 | TRBV6-1 | - | TRBD1 | TGTGCCAGCAGTGAAAGGGGGCATGGCTACACCTTC | CASSERGHGYTF
TRBJ2-7 | TRBV2 | - | - | TGTGCCAGCAGTGAGGAGGTGTACGAGCAGTACTTC | CASSEEVYEQYF
TRBJ1-5 | TRBV7-2 | few | TRBD1 | TGTGCCAGCAGCAAAGAAGGGGGCAGGGGTTGGAATCAGCCCCAGCATTTT | CASSKEGGRGWNQPQHF
TRBJ1-1 | TRBV6-5 | - | - | TGTGCCAGCAGCCGCGGGCATTATACTGAAGCTTTCTTT | CASSRGHYTEAFF
TRBJ1-6 | TRBV2 | once | - | TGTGCCAGCAGTACAGGGAATAATTCACCCCTCCACTTT | CASSTGNNSPLHF
TRBJ1-2 | TRBV5-1 | - | TRBD1 | TGCGCCAGCAGCGATCCGGGACAGGGTTGGGGCTACACCTTC | CASSDPGQGWGYTF
TRBJ1-2 | TRBV24-1 | - | - | TGTGCCACCAGTGATTTGACAGTTAACTATGGCTACACCTTC | CATSDLTVNYGYTF
TRBJ1-3 | TRBV5-4 | once | - | TGTGCCAGCAGCTTGGAGAGACAGATCTCTGGAAACACCATATATTTT | CASSLERQISGNTIYF
TRBJ2-1 | TRBV27 | - | - | TGTGCCAGCAGTGTCGGAGGGAAGTTCTACAATGAGCAGTTCTTC | CASSVGGKFYNEQFF